Following are 17 T cell receptor beta chains from one sample sequenced in a study of tumor-infiltrating lymphocytes in localized non-small cell lung cancer. Assay used: immunoSEQ multiplex PCR; TCRdb lists only in-frame clones, some missing. Among 20,000 to 25,000 clones listed, 50% to 80% were seen once. Material for sequencing was lung tumor tissue. Receptors originate from a human donor with non-small cell lung cancer.

The CDR3 loop is CASSLIWDTGELFF. The CDR3 bases are TGTGCCAGCAGCTTAATTTGGGACACCGGGGAGCTGTTTTTT. The rearrangement uses TRBV11-2 and TRBJ2-2, with no clear D. The CDR3 is made up of 14 amino acids. V was trimmed by 2 bases and J by 3 bases, leaving 7 bases between them. Germline CDR1 SGHAT, CDR2 FQNNGV.

The V gene is TRBV11-2, the J gene TRBJ1-1; D not resolved. CDR3 size: 13 residues. Trimming took off 3 bases at V and 5 bases at J, with 10 bases between the two ends. Per the germline V gene, CDR1 is SGHAT and CDR2 is FQNNGV. In DNA, the CDR3 is TGTGCCAGCAGCTTGGAAAGGGAGACTGAAGCTTTCTTT. Its translation: CASSLERETEAFF. Looking up the rest from reference TRBV11-2 and TRBJ1-1 gives the full variable domain: EAGVAQSPRYKIIEKRQSVAFWCNPISGHATLYWYQQILGQGPKLLIQFQNNGVVDDSQLPKDRFSAERLKGVDSTLKIQPAKLEDSAVYLCASSLERETEAFFGQGTRLTVV.

The genes are TRBV5-1 and TRBJ2-4; 7 bases agree with TRBD1. The CDR3 has 14 residues. Looked up from germline, CDR1 is SGHRS and CDR2 is YFSETQ. V trimming: 2 bases; J trimming: 7 bases; junction bases outside the gene matches: 6. The CDR3 nucleotides are TGCGCCAGCAGCTTAGACAGGGAGTGGAACATTCAGTACTTC. Translation gives CASSLDREWNIQYF.

This clone was observed once. The V call is TRBV6-1, the J call TRBJ2-2; no definite D call. CDR1 and CDR2 (germline): MNHNS, SASEGT. Trimming took off 3 bases at V and 1 base at J, with 15 bases between the two ends. There are 17 residues in the CDR3. CDR3 protein: CASSETPLWGNTGELFF. In nucleotides, the CDR3 is TGTGCCAGCAGTGAGACCCCCTTATGGGGGAACACCGGGGAGCTGTTTTTT.

This clone occurred once. The rearrangement uses TRBV27 and TRBJ2-1, with TRBD2 matching over 13 bases. V trimming: 1 base; J trimming: 9 bases; junction bases outside the gene matches: 3. Germline V CDR1 and CDR2: MNHEY, SMNVEV (reference sequence). This CDR3 has 15 amino acids. Written as DNA, the CDR3 is TGTGCCAGCAGTTTATGGACTAGCGGGAGAACTGAGCAGTTCTTC. This gives the protein CASSLWTSGRTEQFF.

The J gene is TRBJ2-1, the V gene TRBV6-1; 8 bases fit TRBD2. This CDR3 spans 14 amino acids. J lost 5 bases, V lost 6 bases, and 6 bases had no gene match. The V gene's germline CDR1 is MNHNS and CDR2 SASEGT. CDR3 residues: CASSSGSTDNEQFF. The CDR3 nucleotides read TGTGCCAGCAGCAGCGGGAGTACGGACAATGAGCAGTTCTTC.

The chain combines TRBV5-1 with TRBJ1-1; TRBD1 matches at 10 bases. With V trimmed by 4 bases and J by 4 bases, 4 bases remained unmatched. The CDR3 is 14 amino acids. In germline, CDR1 is SGHRS, CDR2 YFSETQ. DNA of the CDR3: TGCGCCAGCAGCAAACGGACAGGGGGCACTGAAGCTTTCTTT. The encoded protein is CASSKRTGGTEAFF.

This chain joins TRBV5-1 and TRBJ1-3; D is undetermined. The CDR3 is 16 residues long. The V end lost 0 bases, the J end lost 0 bases, and 10 bases lay between the germline ends. Per the germline V gene, CDR1 is SGHRS and CDR2 is YFSETQ. CDR3: CASSLELKSSGNTIYF. CDR3 DNA sequence: TGCGCCAGCAGCTTGGAATTGAAAAGCTCTGGAAACACCATATATTTT.

The chain links TRBV4-1 to TRBJ2-1, with D hard to call. The CDR3 runs 13 residues. Germline CDR1 and CDR2: MGHRA and YSYEKL. V shed 0 bases and J shed 4 bases, with 4 bases lying between them. The CDR3 sequence: CASSQDGYNEQFF. The CDR3 coding sequence is TGCGCCAGCAGCCAAGATGGGTACAATGAGCAGTTCTTC.

The chain has TRBV11-2 and TRBJ2-3; D is uncertain. Germline CDR1 is SGHAT and CDR2 is FQNNGV. Between the trimmed V and J ends, which lost 5 bases and 10 bases, there was a span of 13 bases. The CDR3 loop spans 12 amino acids. The chain's CDR3 is CASSALDDAQYF. In nucleotides, the CDR3 is TGTGCCAGCAGCGCCCTGGACGACGCGCAGTATTTT.

The table lists this clone with a few counts. The J gene is TRBJ1-4, the V gene TRBV6-1; no firm D call. Deletions cut 0 bases from V and 8 bases from J, with 13 bases between. The CDR3 runs 15 residues. CDR1 and CDR2 from the germline V gene are MNHNS and SASEGT. CDR3 sequence: CASSEAVWQDEKLFF. In DNA, the CDR3 is TGTGCCAGCAGTGAAGCAGTGTGGCAGGACGAAAAACTGTTTTTT.

This chain joins TRBV5-1 and TRBJ2-1; TRBD2 matches at 10 bases. The CDR3 extends over 16 amino acids. The V gene's germline CDR1 is SGHRS and CDR2 YFSETQ. V gave up 1 base and J gave up 6 bases; unmatched junction bases: 7. The CDR3 loop is CASSLWGLASSNEQFF. CDR3 sequence (DNA): TGCGCCAGCAGCTTGTGGGGACTAGCGTCGTCCAATGAGCAGTTCTTC.

The chain combines TRBV6-5 with TRBJ2-3; 8 nucleotides agree with TRBD2. The J segment lost 4 bases and the V segment lost 9 bases, leaving 9 bases of the junction unmatched. The CDR3 contains 14 residues. Germline loops: CDR1 MNHEY, CDR2 SVGAGI. The CDR3 here is CASSQRESSDTQYF. The DNA of the CDR3 is TGTGCCAGTTCCCAGCGGGAGTCGTCAGATACGCAGTATTTT.

This clone occurred once. The chain uses TRBV6-1 and TRBJ1-5; D may be TRBD1 (5 bases). V was trimmed by 0 bases and J by 4 bases, leaving 10 bases between them. The germline CDR1 and CDR2 sequences are MNHNS and SASEGT. The CDR3 is 15 amino acids. The CDR3 region has the DNA TGTGCCAGCAGTGAAGCGCTCCAGGGTAATCAGCCCCAGCATTTT. Translated, it gives CASSEALQGNQPQHF.

J is TRBJ2-7 and V is TRBV6-6, with D perhaps TRBD1 (7 bases). CDR3 length equals 14 residues. The germline V gene encodes CDR1 MNHNY and CDR2 SVGAGI (reference sequence). V shed 8 bases and J shed 0 bases, with 14 bases lying between them. CDR3 coding DNA: TGTGCCAGCTCCCAGGGGGGTTTCTCCTACGAGCAGTACTTC. This sequence encodes CASSQGGFSYEQYF.

Sample share makes this clone medium-sized. This chain joins TRBV5-1 and TRBJ1-2; TRBD1 is a possible D gene (6 bases). The germline gives CDR1 SGHRS, CDR2 YFSETQ. The CDR3 covers 15 residues. The V end was cut by 4 bases, the J end by 4 bases, with 17 bases between. The CDR3 sequence is CASSEQGLEAYGYTF. In DNA, the CDR3 is TGCGCCAGCAGCGAACAGGGCCTGGAGGCCTATGGCTACACCTTC.

The chain has TRBV7-9 and TRBJ2-7; 9 positions agree with TRBD1. CDR1 and CDR2 from the germline V gene are SEHNR and FQNEAQ (reference sequence). V lost 4 bases and J lost 6; bases outside the gene matches: 4. This CDR3 contains 13 residues. The CDR3 here is CASSSGQGGEQYF. The CDR3 DNA sequence: TGTGCCAGCAGCTCGGGACAGGGCGGCGAGCAGTACTTC.